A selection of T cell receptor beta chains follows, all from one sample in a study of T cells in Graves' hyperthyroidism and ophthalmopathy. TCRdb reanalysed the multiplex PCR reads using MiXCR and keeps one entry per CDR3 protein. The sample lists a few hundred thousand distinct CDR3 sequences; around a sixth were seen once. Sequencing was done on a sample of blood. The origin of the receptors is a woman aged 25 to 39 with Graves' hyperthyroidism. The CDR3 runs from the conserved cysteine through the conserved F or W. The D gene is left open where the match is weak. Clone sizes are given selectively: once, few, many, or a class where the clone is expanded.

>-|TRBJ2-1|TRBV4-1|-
TGCGCCAGCAGCTTGAATGGTCCCTCCTACGAGCAGTTCTTC
CASSLNGPSYEQFF
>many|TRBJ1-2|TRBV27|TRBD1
TGTGCCAGCAGTGACAGGGGAAACTATGGCTACACCTTC
CASSDRGNYGYTF
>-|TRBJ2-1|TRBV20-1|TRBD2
TGCAGTGCTAGAGATCTCCCTAGCGGGAGATACAATGAGCAGTTCTTC
CSARDLPSGRYNEQFF
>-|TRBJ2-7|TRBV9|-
TGTGCCAGCTTCGGGCTAGGACCGTACGAGCAGTACTTC
CASFGLGPYEQYF
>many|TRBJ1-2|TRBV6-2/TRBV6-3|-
TGTGCCAGCACTGGTTCTAACTATGGCTACACCTTC
CASTGSNYGYTF
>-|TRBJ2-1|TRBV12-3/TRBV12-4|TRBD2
TGTGCCAGCAGTGGGGGACTAGCGGGCACCTACAATGAGCAGTTCTTC
CASSGGLAGTYNEQFF
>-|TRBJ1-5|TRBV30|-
TGTGCCTGGAGTGCGGGGCCAAGACAGCCCCAGCATTTT
CAWSAGPRQPQHF
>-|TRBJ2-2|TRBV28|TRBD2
TGTGCCAGCGGGCTTAGCGGGAGTCGGTCCGGGGAGCTGTTTTTT
CASGLSGSRSGELFF
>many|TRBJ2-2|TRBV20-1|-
TGCAGTGCTAGGTGGGAGTTAGACACCGGGGAGCTGTTTTTT
CSARWELDTGELFF
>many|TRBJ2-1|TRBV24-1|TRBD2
TGTGCCACGGCCCTAGCGGGGGATTTTTACAATGAGCAGTTCTTC
CATALAGDFYNEQFF
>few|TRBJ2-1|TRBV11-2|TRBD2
TGTGCCAGCGCCCGGGAGGTGGGCGGGATGAATGAGCAGTTCTTC
CASAREVGGMNEQFF
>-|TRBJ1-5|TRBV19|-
TGTGCCAGTAGTATAGATCGGCAGGCCCGCAATCAGCCCCAGCATTTT
CASSIDRQARNQPQHF
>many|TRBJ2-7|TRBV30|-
TGTGCCTGGAGTCCTGGGGGGGCATTGAGCTACGAGCAGTACTTC
CAWSPGGALSYEQYF
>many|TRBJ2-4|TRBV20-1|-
TGCAGTGCTGAGAAGACTGTGGCCAAAAACATTCAGTACTTC
CSAEKTVAKNIQYF
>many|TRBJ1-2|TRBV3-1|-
TGTGCCAGCAGTCAAACCGGCCTAGCTAACTATGGCTACACCTTC
CASSQTGLANYGYTF